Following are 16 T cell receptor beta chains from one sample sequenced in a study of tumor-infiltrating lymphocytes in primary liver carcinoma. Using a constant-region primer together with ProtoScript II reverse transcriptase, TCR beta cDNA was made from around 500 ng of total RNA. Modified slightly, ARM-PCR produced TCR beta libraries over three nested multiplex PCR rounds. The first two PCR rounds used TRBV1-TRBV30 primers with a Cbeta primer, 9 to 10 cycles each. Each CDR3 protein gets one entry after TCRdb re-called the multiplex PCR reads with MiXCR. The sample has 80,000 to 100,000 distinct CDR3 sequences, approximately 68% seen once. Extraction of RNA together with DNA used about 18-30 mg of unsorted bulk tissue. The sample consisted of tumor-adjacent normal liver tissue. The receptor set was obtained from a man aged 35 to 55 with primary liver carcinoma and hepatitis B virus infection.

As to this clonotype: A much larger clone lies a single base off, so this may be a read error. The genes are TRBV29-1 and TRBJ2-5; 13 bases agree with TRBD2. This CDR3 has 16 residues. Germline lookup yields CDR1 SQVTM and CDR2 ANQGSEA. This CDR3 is CSVPDTSGRGQGTQYF. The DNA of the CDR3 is TGCAGCGTTCCGGATACTAGCGGGAGGGGTCAAGGGACCCAGTACTTC.

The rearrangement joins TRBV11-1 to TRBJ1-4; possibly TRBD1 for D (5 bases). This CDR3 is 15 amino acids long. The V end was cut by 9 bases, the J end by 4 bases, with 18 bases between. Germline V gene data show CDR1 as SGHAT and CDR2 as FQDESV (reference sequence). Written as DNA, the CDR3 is TGTGCCAGTAGCCACAATAGGGGACGTAATGAAAAACTGTTTTTT. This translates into CASSHNRGRNEKLFF.

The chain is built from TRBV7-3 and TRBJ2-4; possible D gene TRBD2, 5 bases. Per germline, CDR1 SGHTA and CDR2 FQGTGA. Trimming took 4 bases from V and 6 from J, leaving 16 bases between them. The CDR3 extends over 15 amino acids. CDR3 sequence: CASSSGPGMGNIQYF. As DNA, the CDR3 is TGTGCCAGCAGCTCGGGCCCGGGGATGGGAAACATTCAGTACTTC.

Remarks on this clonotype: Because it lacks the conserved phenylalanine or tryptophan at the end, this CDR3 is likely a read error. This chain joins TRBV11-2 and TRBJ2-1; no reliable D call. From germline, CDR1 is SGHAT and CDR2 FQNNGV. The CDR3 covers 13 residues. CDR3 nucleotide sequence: TGTGCCAGCACCTTAAATGATGCCTATGAGCAGTTCTCA. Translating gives CASTLNDAYEQFS.

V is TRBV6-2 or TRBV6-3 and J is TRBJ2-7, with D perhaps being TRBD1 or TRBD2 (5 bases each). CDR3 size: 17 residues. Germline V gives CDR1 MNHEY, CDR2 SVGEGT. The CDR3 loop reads CANSYSSTGTYSYEQYF. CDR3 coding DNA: TGTGCTAACAGTTACTCGAGTACGGGGACGTACTCCTACGAGCAGTACTTC.

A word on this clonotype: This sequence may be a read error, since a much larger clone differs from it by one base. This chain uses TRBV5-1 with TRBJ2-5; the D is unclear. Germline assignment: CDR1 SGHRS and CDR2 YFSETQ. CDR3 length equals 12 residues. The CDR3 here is CTSSSIGETQYF. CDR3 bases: TGCACCAGCAGCTCTATAGGAGAGACCCAGTACTTC.

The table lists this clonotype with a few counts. The CDR3, as DNA: TGTGCCAGCAGCCACGAGGAGGGACAAGAGACCCAGTACTTC. Translating gives CASSHEEGQETQYF. The gene calls are TRBV28 and TRBJ2-5; TRBD2 is a possible D gene (6 bases). The CDR3 has 14 amino acids. Germline lookup yields CDR1 MDHEN and CDR2 SYDVKM. V was cut by 6 bases and J by 2 bases, with 13 bases left in between.

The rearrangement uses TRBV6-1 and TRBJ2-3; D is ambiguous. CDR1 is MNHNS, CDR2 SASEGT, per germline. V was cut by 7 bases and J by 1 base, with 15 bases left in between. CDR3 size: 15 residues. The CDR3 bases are TGTGCCAGCATTATCCGGATAGGCCGCACAGATACGCAGTATTTT. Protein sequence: CASIIRIGRTDTQYF.

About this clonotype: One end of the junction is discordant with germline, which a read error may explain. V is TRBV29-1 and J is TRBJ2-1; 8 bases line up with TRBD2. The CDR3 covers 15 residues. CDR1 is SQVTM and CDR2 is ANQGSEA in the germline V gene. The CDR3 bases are TGCAGCATTGATGGCGAGGACAAAACCGGGACTAGGGAGTTCTTC. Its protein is CSIDGEDKTGTREFF.

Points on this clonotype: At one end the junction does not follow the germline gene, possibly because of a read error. In nucleotides, the CDR3 is TGCGACAGCAGCCAAGGGTACGGGCAGTCCTACGAGCAGTACTTC. Amino acid sequence: CDSSQGYGQSYEQYF. This sequence joins TRBV4-1 and TRBJ2-7; D remains ambiguous. In germline, CDR1 is MGHRA, CDR2 YSYEKL. The CDR3 loop spans 15 amino acids.

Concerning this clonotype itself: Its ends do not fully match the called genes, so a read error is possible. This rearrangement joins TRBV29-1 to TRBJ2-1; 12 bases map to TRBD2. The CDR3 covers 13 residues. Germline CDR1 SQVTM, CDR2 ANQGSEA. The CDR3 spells CSVVTSGRNEQIF. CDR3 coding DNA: TGCAGCGTTGTGACTAGCGGGAGAAATGAGCAGATCTTC.

CDR3 sequence (DNA): TGCGTTAGCAGTGAGCTGACAGCTAACTATGGCTACACCTTC. Protein: CVSSELTANYGYTF. This chain joins TRBV10-2 and TRBJ1-2; possibly TRBD1 for D (5 bases). CDR1 WSHSY and CDR2 SAAADI come from the germline V gene. This CDR3 contains 14 residues.

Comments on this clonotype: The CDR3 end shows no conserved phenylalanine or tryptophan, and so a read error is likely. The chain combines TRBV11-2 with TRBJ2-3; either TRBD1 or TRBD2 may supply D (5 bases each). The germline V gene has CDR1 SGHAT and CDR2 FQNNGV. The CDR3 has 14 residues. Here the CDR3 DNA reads TGCGCCAGCAGCTTAGGACTGGGGCCAGATACGCAGTATCTT. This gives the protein CASSLGLGPDTQYL.

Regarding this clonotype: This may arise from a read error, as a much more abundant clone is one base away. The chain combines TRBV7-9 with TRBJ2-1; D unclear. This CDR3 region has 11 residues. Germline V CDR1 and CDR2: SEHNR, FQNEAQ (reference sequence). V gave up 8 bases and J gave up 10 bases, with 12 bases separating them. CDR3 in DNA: TGTGCCAGCTTAGGGAACGGAGAGCAGTTCTTC. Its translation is CASLGNGEQFF.

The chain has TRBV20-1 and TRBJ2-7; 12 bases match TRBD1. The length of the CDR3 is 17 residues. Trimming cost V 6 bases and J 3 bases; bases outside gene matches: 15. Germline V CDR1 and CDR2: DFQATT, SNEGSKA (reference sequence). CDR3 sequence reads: CSAPRSGTGGDGYEQYF. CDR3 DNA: TGCAGTGCCCCTAGGTCGGGGACAGGGGGCGACGGCTACGAGCAGTACTTC.

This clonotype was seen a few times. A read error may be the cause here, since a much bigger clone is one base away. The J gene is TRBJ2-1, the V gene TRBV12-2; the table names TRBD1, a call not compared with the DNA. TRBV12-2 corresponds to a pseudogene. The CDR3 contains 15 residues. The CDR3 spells CANRLGKTGYNEQFF. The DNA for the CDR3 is TGTGCAAATCGCTTAGGCAAGACAGGCTACAATGAGCAGTTCTTC.